This TCR beta chain is drawn from a study of response to subunit inactivated influenza vaccine. TCRdb re-called the RT-PCR reads with MiXCR, one entry per CDR3 protein. This sample has approximately 700,000 distinct CDR3 sequences, with roughly 14% found just once. Trimming stripped 6 bases from V and 4 bases from J, with 18 bases between. CDR1 and CDR2 from the germline V gene are MNHNS and SASEGT. The CDR3 is made up of 15 amino acids. The chain has TRBV6-1 and TRBJ1-1, with a possible D match to TRBD1 (5 bases). The sequence was collected from a man aged 50 or older who received an inactivated influenza vaccine. The sample here was PBMCs from blood, taken about 11 days after vaccination. The CDR3 DNA follows: TGTGCCAGCAGGCCCGACGGGAAGGGGAGCACTGAAGCTTTCTTT. Its translation: CASRPDGKGSTEAFF.